This T cell receptor beta chain was captured by sequencing in a study of post-analysis software for immune sequencing data. Study-level results: There were a handful of TRBV segments more frequent in patients than controls, and TRBV5-6, TRBV5-1 and TRBV20-1 were among them.

The CDR3 has 14 amino acids. V gave up 2 bases and J gave up 1 base, with 7 bases separating them. The authors incorporated unique molecular identifiers into the TCR beta cDNA libraries. Via MiXCR, TCRdb re-called the PCR reads, giving one row per CDR3 protein. Among 820,000 or so distinct CDR3 sequences listed, approximately 53% were seen once. With regard to this clonotype: Its antigen is undetermined.

The V gene is TRBV12-3 or TRBV12-4, the J gene TRBJ2-3, with D unclear. Sequencing used blood. This TCR came from a girl between 10 and 17 years old with multiple sclerosis. CDR3 in DNA: TGTGCCAGCAGTTTATCAGACCGCACAGATACGCAGTATTTT. Its translation: CASSLSDRTDTQYF.